The 6 T cell receptor beta chains presented below share a single source sample, sequenced in a study of blood T cell repertoires in COVID-19. This table comes from immunoSEQ multiplex PCR, and its TCRdb copy is limited to in-frame clones, with some not included. Among 350,000 to 500,000 clones listed, approximately 90% were seen once. Sample: PBMCs or T cells enriched from blood (not recorded which). These receptor sequences come from a woman aged 18-29 years who had been exposed to COVID-19.

This clone was found once. The chain links TRBV19 to TRBJ1-2; 9 nucleotides agree with TRBD1. Germline V gene data show CDR1 as LNHDA and CDR2 as SQIVND (reference sequence). The CDR3 is made up of 14 amino acids. With V trimmed by 5 bases and J by 8 bases, 9 bases remained unmatched. CDR3 nucleotides: TGTGCCAGTAGTTCGTGGGACAGGGTGGGAGGCTACACCTTC. As protein: CASSSWDRVGGYTF.

The CDR3: CAWMGQGGTGNTIYF. Written as DNA, the CDR3 is TGTGCCTGGATGGGACAGGGAGGAACTGGAAACACCATATATTTT. The chain employs TRBV30 and TRBJ1-3; TRBD1 matches at 9 bases. V gave up 4 bases and J gave up 2 bases; unmatched junction bases: 6. This CDR3 has 15 amino acids. The germline gives CDR1 GTSNPN, CDR2 SVGIG (reference sequence).

The chain combines TRBV28 with TRBJ2-7; tentatively, D is TRBD1 (5 bases). The CDR3 extends over 15 amino acids. The ends were cut back, 5 bases at V and 0 bases at J, with 14 bases in the middle. Germline lookup yields CDR1 MDHEN and CDR2 SYDVKM. The CDR3, as DNA: TGTGCCAGCAGTCAATCCGCAGGGCTCTCCTACGAGCAGTACTTC. It specifies CASSQSAGLSYEQYF.

The chain uses TRBV6-4 and TRBJ2-1, with D hard to call. From germline, CDR1 is MRHNA and CDR2 SNTAGT. The CDR3 spans 11 residues. V was shortened by 6 bases and J by 4 bases, with 4 bases between the two germline ends. CDR3 in amino acids: CASRQYNEQFF. For the CDR3, the DNA is TGTGCCAGCAGGCAGTACAATGAGCAGTTCTTC.

The V gene is TRBV3-1 (or the pseudogene TRBV3-2), the J gene TRBJ1-5, with D possibly TRBD1 on 5 matching bases. Trimming shortened V by 2 bases and J by 4 bases, and 12 bases separated the two germline ends. CDR1 LGHDT and CDR2 YNNKEL come from the germline V gene (reference sequence). The CDR3 has 15 residues. Here the CDR3 reads CASSQRGQPNQPQHF. CDR3 DNA sequence: TGTGCCAGCAGCCAAAGGGGCCAACCGAATCAGCCCCAGCATTTT.

This rearrangement joins TRBV6-2 or TRBV6-3 to TRBJ1-1; D remains unclear. Trimming took off 2 bases at V and 0 bases at J, with 10 bases between the two ends. CDR1 and CDR2 from the germline V gene are MNHEY and SVGEGT. The CDR3 extends over 15 amino acids. The CDR3 region is CASSYRRAMNTEAFF. CDR3 bases: TGTGCCAGCAGTTACCGGAGGGCCATGAACACTGAAGCTTTCTTT.